This T cell receptor (beta chain) was sequenced in a study of monozygotic twins with inflammatory bowel disease. Study results and caveats: Healthy twins showed more clonotype sharing with others than IBD patients, especially patients with disease activity.

With eight separate reactions per sample, the authors made cDNA. TCRdb reanalyzed the 5' RACE reads and collapses them to one entry per CDR3 protein, without DNA. This sample contains about 330,000 distinct CDR3 sequences. Remarks on this clonotype: Antigen specificity is unknown.

Phlebotomy per donor yielded a single 2.5 ml blood sample. Sequenced material: blood. This TCR derives from a human donor with ulcerative colitis or Crohn's disease, or a healthy co-twin of an affected twin (not recorded which).

The CDR3 sequence is CASSIEHQPQHF. The chain carries TRBV7-9 and TRBJ1-5. Germline CDR1 SEHNR, CDR2 FQNEAQ (reference sequence). CDR3 length: 12 amino acids.